This TCR beta chain was found in a study of cytomegalovirus exposure and HLA in healthy donors. Study at large: Later, an analysis reported that the 130 or so validation repertoires had used the same platform as the approximately 680 first-cohort repertoires.

As concerns this clone: The antigen is undetermined.

The repertoire was sequenced with immunoSEQ multiplex PCR; TCRdb's copy has only in-frame clones and lacks some. The sample contains 250,000 to 350,000 clones, approximately 90% of which appear only once. Study results and caveats: High sensitivity and specificity were reportedly achieved when the classifier diagnosed cytomegalovirus status.

V was pared by 7 bases and J by 3 bases, with 6 bases of the junction left unmatched. This CDR3 contains 13 residues. Germline CDR1 reads SGHTA; CDR2 reads FQGNSA. The source material was PBMCs. This rearrangement joins TRBV7-2 to TRBJ2-7; 7 bases align to TRBD2. The clonotype comes from a woman under 40 in good health and CMV-seropositive. The CDR3 region has the DNA TGTGCCAGCACCCGGGACTACCGCTACGAGCAGTACTTC. Amino acid sequence: CASTRDYRYEQYF.